This T cell receptor (beta chain) originates from a study of T cells expressing NK-cell markers. Overall study findings and caveats: NKG2C+ dominant clonotype frequencies in 6 or 7 donors were about 1.0-8% of CD8+ T cells. The CD3+CD56-NKG2C+ fraction of a handful of donors was also led by these clonotypes.

For TCR beta, cDNA was produced by 5'RACE template switching with UMIs. TCRdb re-called the 5' RACE reads, yielding one record per CDR3 amino acid sequence without DNA. The sample totals about 450,000 distinct CDR3 sequences; its top ten clones hold approximately 7%. Notes on this clonotype: What it recognizes is unknown.

The specimen sequenced was blood T cells: a sorted CD56 or NKG2C T cell subset, CD4+ or CD8+ T cells, or bulk PBMC T cells (not recorded which). This clonotype was obtained from a woman aged 18-69 years in good health.

This CDR3 reads CASSMGGWYTEAFF. The J gene is TRBJ1-1, the V gene TRBV19; TCRdb gives TRBD1 as the D gene, but with no DNA this cannot be confirmed. Germline V gene lookup returns CDR1 LNHDA and CDR2 SQIVND (reference sequence). CDR3 length equals 14 residues.